The clone carrying this T cell receptor (beta chain) is medium-sized (0.01 to 0.1%) by share. Its antigen remains unknown. The treatment: roughly ten-day PBMC culture with coronavirus spike peptide pools or control peptides (ViraFEST assay). Peptide-pool expansion of antigen-specific T cells preceded TCR sequencing in ViraFEST. Germline V gives CDR1 MNHEY, CDR2 SVGAGI. V shed 0 bases and J 4 bases; nucleotides not matched to a gene: 8. CDR3 size: 19 residues. This specimen belongs to a study of vaccination and CD4 T cells after COVID-19. The wider study: Investigators took post-vaccine samples a median 72 days after dose two, within a range of 14 to 241. The stimulus for the cells was overlapping spike peptides derived from SARS-CoV-2, HCoV-NL63, HCoV-OC43 and HCoV-229E. Study-wide points: From a median of roughly 20 to 40, SARS-CoV-2-reactive clonotypes increased, though not significantly.

Cultured CD4+ T-cell DNA underwent Oncomine TCR Beta short-read sequencing. One entry per CDR3 protein results from TCRdb running MiXCR on the PCR reads. The table lists under 15,000 distinct CDR3 sequences, about two thirds of them singletons. V is TRBV6-5 and J is TRBJ2-2; 13 nucleotides align to TRBD2. The clonotype comes from a human donor who had recovered from COVID-19. Sequenced: CD4+ T cells from blood, cultured in vitro. The CDR3 here is CASSYSRLAGGPITGELFF. The CDR3 DNA sequence: TGTGCCAGCAGTTACTCGAGACTAGCGGGAGGACCCATCACCGGGGAGCTGTTTTTT.